This TCR beta chain appears in the sequencing data of a study of spatial heterogeneity in lung cancer. Study context: Beta-chain sequences were consistently detected more often than alpha-chain sequences.

This clonotype was observed many times. Its matching antigen is unknown. Each TCR cDNA molecule carried a unique molecular identifier. TCRdb reprocessed the 5' RACE reads with MiXCR, giving one entry per CDR3 protein. The sample includes 8,900 or so distinct CDR3 sequences, 8% to 9.5% of them seen just once. Time point in this sample: sample taken at primary tumor resection. The cohort: over 70 early-stage, untreated non-small cell lung cancer patients. From tumor, nontumor lung or frozen PBMC, whole RNA was taken unsorted for sequencing. Trimming pared 8 bases from V and 2 bases from J, leaving 9 bases between. Germline-derived CDR1 and CDR2 are MNHNS and SASEGT. The CDR3 has 13 amino acids. General study points: The number of expanded tumor alpha and beta chains correlated with mutation number.

The source is a female donor with early-stage non-small cell lung cancer. The source was lung tumor tissue, collected at surgery. V and J are TRBV6-1 and TRBJ2-2, with D uncertain. The CDR3 bases are TGTGCCAGCGAACGTTTCAACACCGGGGAGCTGTTTTTT. Translating it yields CASERFNTGELFF.